The 29 T cell receptor beta chains in this list originate from one sample, sequenced in a study of shared clonotypes between healthy human individuals. TCRdb's copy holds only in-frame clones and misses some; the assay was immunoSEQ multiplex PCR. The table lists some 2,000,000 clones, 85% to 95% of them singletons. Sequenced: naive CD4+ T cells sorted from blood. Specified subset: CD45RA+ positively selected. The receptors here all came from a man younger than 35 in good health.

CDR3 coding DNA: TGTGCCAGCAGTCGGGACAGGACGAAGCCCACTGAAGCTTTCTTT. This sequence encodes CASSRDRTKPTEAFF. The J gene is TRBJ1-1, the V gene TRBV2, with 8 bases aligning to TRBD1. From germline, CDR1 is SNHLY and CDR2 FYNNEI. The CDR3 totals 15 residues. The V segment lost 5 bases and the J segment 4 bases; nucleotides outside the gene matches: 9. Filled out from reference TRBV2 and TRBJ1-1, the complete variable domain reads EPEVTQTPSHQVTQMGQEVILRCVPISNHLYFYWYRQILGQKVEFLVSFYNNEISEKSEIFDDQFSVERPDGSNFTLKIRSTKLEDSAMYFCASSRDRTKPTEAFFGQGTRLTVV.

The CDR3: CASSPGNRGETQYF. CDR3 in DNA: TGTGCCAGCAGCCCAGGAAACAGGGGAGAGACCCAGTACTTC. The chain is built from TRBV28 and TRBJ2-5, with 7 bases matching TRBD1. Germline V gene data show CDR1 as MDHEN and CDR2 as SYDVKM. The ends lost 6 bases at V and 4 bases at J; junction bases unmatched: 8. The CDR3 loop spans 14 amino acids.

The chain is built from TRBV5-4 and TRBJ1-2; D call uncertain. Germline V gene data show CDR1 as SGHNT and CDR2 as YYREEE (reference sequence). V was cut by 1 base and J by 8 bases, with 9 bases left in between. CDR3 length: 12 amino acids. The CDR3 reads CASSLREVGYTF. Written as DNA, the CDR3 is TGTGCCAGCAGCTTGCGGGAGGTGGGCTACACCTTC.

On this clone: This sample also contains other DNA sequences that code for the same CDR3. Here the CDR3 reads CASSLWGRLNTEAFF. CDR3 DNA sequence: TGTGCCAGCAGCTTGTGGGGGCGGCTGAACACTGAAGCTTTCTTT. The rearrangement uses TRBV5-6 and TRBJ1-1; possible D gene TRBD1, 6 bases. The CDR3 is 15 amino acids. Germline loops: CDR1 SGHDT, CDR2 YYEEEE. V lost 1 base to trimming and J lost 0 bases, with 10 bases between them.

The chain uses TRBV5-1 and TRBJ1-4; D unresolved. The CDR3 contains 14 residues. Germline V gene lookup returns CDR1 SGHRS and CDR2 YFSETQ. The V end was cut by 0 bases, the J end by 6 bases, with 9 bases between. The CDR3 DNA reads TGCGCCAGCAGCTTGGAGGCTAGAGATGAAAAACTGTTTTTT. Translated: CASSLEARDEKLFF. The whole variable domain, remainder taken from reference TRBV5-1 and TRBJ1-4, is KAGVTQTPRYLIKTRGQQVTLSCSPISGHRSVSWYQQTPGQGLQFLFEYFSETQRNKGNFPGRFSGRQFSNSRSEMNVSTLELGDSALYLCASSLEARDEKLFFGSGTQLSVL.

The V and J genes are TRBV29-1 and TRBJ2-3; TRBD2 is a possible D gene (6 bases). Trimming pared 5 bases from V and 2 bases from J, leaving 17 bases between. Germline-derived CDR1 and CDR2 are SQVTM and ANQGSEA. The CDR3 runs 15 residues. This CDR3 is CSVTGPAGITDTQYF. CDR3 in DNA: TGCAGCGTTACGGGTCCTGCGGGAATCACAGATACGCAGTATTTT.

The table lists this clone with a count of one. The chain combines TRBV4-1 with TRBJ2-7; TRBD1 matches 8 bases. The germline V gene has CDR1 MGHRA and CDR2 YSYEKL. The CDR3 is made up of 16 amino acids. V shed 1 base and J 3 bases; nucleotides not matched to a gene: 8. The chain's CDR3 is CASSQGGRQGSYEQYF. CDR3 nucleotides: TGCGCCAGCAGCCAAGGGGGGAGACAGGGGAGCTACGAGCAGTACTTC.

This chain uses TRBV5-1 with TRBJ1-2; TRBD1 matches 7 bases. V lost 4 bases, J lost 5 bases, and 8 bases stayed unmatched. The CDR3 is 14 residues long. Germline V gene data show CDR1 as SGHRS and CDR2 as YFSETQ. CDR3 residues: CASSPGTALYGYTF. The CDR3, as DNA: TGCGCCAGCAGCCCCGGGACAGCCCTATATGGCTACACCTTC.

V usage is TRBV30 and J usage is TRBJ1-2, with 7 positions matching TRBD1. The J segment lost 4 bases and the V segment lost 7 bases, leaving 6 bases of the junction unmatched. Germline lookup yields CDR1 GTSNPN and CDR2 SVGIG (reference sequence). This CDR3 is 12 amino acids long. The CDR3 region is CAFQGESYGYTF. CDR3 DNA sequence: TGTGCCTTTCAGGGGGAGAGCTATGGCTACACCTTC.

The chain uses TRBV28 and TRBJ1-5; D is unresolved. V was trimmed by 5 bases and J by 0 bases, leaving 17 bases between them. The germline CDR1 and CDR2 sequences are MDHEN and SYDVKM. The CDR3 contains 17 residues. CDR3 sequence: CASSPAHGVYSNQPQHF. In nucleotides, the CDR3 is TGTGCCAGCAGTCCCGCCCATGGGGTTTATAGCAATCAGCCCCAGCATTTT. Full variable domain (remainder filled in from reference TRBV28 and TRBJ1-5): DVKVTQSSRYLVKRTGEKVFLECVQDMDHENMFWYRQDPGLGLRLIYFSYDVKMKEKGDIPEGYSVSREKKERFSLILESASTNQTSMYLCASSPAHGVYSNQPQHFGDGTRLSIL.

The chain uses TRBV7-2 and TRBJ1-3; 7 bases are a match to TRBD1. Germline V CDR1 and CDR2: SGHTA, FQGNSA. V was pared by 8 bases and J by 4 bases, with 11 bases of the junction left unmatched. The CDR3 loop spans 15 amino acids. The CDR3, as DNA: TGTGCCAGCTCCCTCGACAGGGCTTCAGGAAACACCATATATTTT. It translates to CASSLDRASGNTIYF.

The chain couples TRBV6-5 to TRBJ1-5, with 11 bases aligning to TRBD1. Germline loops: CDR1 MNHEY, CDR2 SVGAGI. Unmatched junction bases numbered 6, after V lost 4 bases and J lost 7 bases. CDR3 length: 15 amino acids. Here the CDR3 DNA reads TGTGCCAGCAGTTGGGGGACAGGGGGTGGGCAGCCCCAGCATTTT. The encoded protein is CASSWGTGGGQPQHF.

The rearrangement joins TRBV2 to TRBJ2-7, with D perhaps given as TRBD1 or TRBD2 (5 bases each). Germline CDR1 is SNHLY and CDR2 is FYNNEI. The V and J ends lost 6 bases and 7 bases respectively, with 16 bases between them. The CDR3 covers 13 residues. The CDR3 sequence is CASRGTGLREQYF. The CDR3 DNA follows: TGTGCCAGCAGGGGGACGGGGCTGAGGGAGCAGTACTTC.

The rearrangement joins TRBV2 to TRBJ1-6; D gene ambiguous. CDR3 length: 11 amino acids. Germline assignment: CDR1 SNHLY and CDR2 FYNNEI. The V end was cut by 2 bases, the J end by 10 bases, with 3 bases between. CDR3 in amino acids: CASSERSPLHF. CDR3 nucleotide sequence: TGTGCCAGCAGTGAACGGTCACCCCTCCACTTT.

A note on this clone: The same CDR3 is also encoded by other DNA sequences in this sample. This chain uses TRBV5-1 with TRBJ1-1, with TRBD1 as a possible D gene (5 bases). Trimming stripped 0 bases from V and 5 bases from J, with 11 bases between. CDR1 is SGHRS and CDR2 is YFSETQ in the germline V gene. The CDR3 is 14 residues long. This chain's CDR3 is CASSLGQGETEAFF. Written as DNA, the CDR3 is TGCGCCAGCAGCTTGGGCCAGGGAGAGACTGAAGCTTTCTTT.

The V and J genes are TRBV6-5 and TRBJ1-2, with 10 bases aligning to TRBD1. CDR3 length equals 14 residues. The junction had 5 bases not matched to a gene; V was cut back by 4 bases and J by 6 bases. Germline V gene lookup returns CDR1 MNHEY and CDR2 SVGAGI. The CDR3 is CASSFGDRGNGYTF. The CDR3 nucleotides read TGTGCCAGCAGTTTCGGGGACAGGGGCAATGGCTACACCTTC.

V and J are TRBV14 and TRBJ1-4, with no clear D. This CDR3 has 14 residues. V was shortened by 0 bases and J by 7 bases, with 9 bases between the two germline ends. The germline V gene encodes CDR1 SGHDN and CDR2 FVKESK. The CDR3: CASSQETYGEKLFF. The CDR3 DNA sequence: TGTGCCAGCAGCCAAGAGACTTACGGTGAAAAACTGTTTTTT.

This clone was picked up one time. The chain is built from TRBV7-3 and TRBJ2-2, with D unclear. Trimming removed 3 bases at V and 7 bases at J, with 12 bases between. CDR1 is SGHTA and CDR2 is FQGTGA in the germline V gene. CDR3 size: 14 residues. The CDR3 here is CASSFPSSGGELFF. As DNA, the CDR3 is TGTGCCAGCAGCTTCCCCTCGAGTGGCGGGGAGCTGTTTTTT.

The CDR3 loop reads CASSTQGSSNEQFF. CDR3 coding DNA: TGTGCCAGCAGTACTCAGGGTTCCAGCAATGAGCAGTTCTTC. V and J are TRBV11-2 and TRBJ2-1; D may be TRBD1 (5 bases). Germline V gene sequence: CDR1 SGHAT, CDR2 FQNNGV. The V and J ends lost 6 bases and 6 bases respectively, with 15 bases between them. CDR3 length: 14 amino acids.

The chain combines TRBV4-3 with TRBJ2-5, with 10 bases lining up with TRBD2. Germline-derived CDR1 and CDR2 are LGHNA and YSLEER. V shed 2 bases, J shed 5 bases, and the junction held 2 bases outside the gene matches. This CDR3 is built from 14 residues. The CDR3 DNA follows: TGCGCCAGCAGCCAACAACTAGCGGGGGAGACCCAGTACTTC. Amino acids: CASSQQLAGETQYF.

V is TRBV9 and J is TRBJ2-5; no definite D call. Germline lookup yields CDR1 SGDLS and CDR2 YYNGEE. Trimming took 2 bases from V and 2 from J, leaving 13 bases between them. This CDR3 spans 15 amino acids. CDR3 in DNA: TGTGCCAGCAGCGTGGGCGGCCAAACTCAAGAGACCCAGTACTTC. Amino acids: CASSVGGQTQETQYF.

Details on this clone: Other DNA sequences in the sample encode the same CDR3. The V call is TRBV5-1, the J call TRBJ2-3; D is uncertain. This CDR3 comprises 13 residues. Trimming pared 0 bases from V and 4 bases from J, leaving 6 bases between. CDR1 SGHRS and CDR2 YFSETQ come from the germline V gene. This CDR3 reads CASSLAGSDTQYF. The CDR3 DNA reads TGCGCCAGCAGCTTGGCCGGGTCAGATACGCAGTATTTT.

This CDR3 is CASSFRANYEQYF. The CDR3 coding sequence is TGTGCCAGCAGCTTCAGAGCTAACTACGAGCAGTACTTC. The chain joins TRBV13 to TRBJ2-7; D call uncertain. The germline CDR1 and CDR2 sequences are PRHDT and FYEKMQ (reference sequence). Trimming shortened V by 3 bases and J by 3 bases, and 9 bases separated the two germline ends. The CDR3 has 13 residues.

This clone was counted between two and nine times. Other nucleotide sequences in the sample specify the same CDR3. The chain couples TRBV10-3 to TRBJ2-1; 9 bases align to TRBD1. This CDR3 is 13 amino acids long. With V trimmed by 3 bases and J by 10 bases, 4 bases remained unmatched. Germline lookup yields CDR1 ENHRY and CDR2 SYGVKD. The CDR3 reads CAISEGTGNEQFF. The CDR3 DNA is TGTGCCATCAGTGAAGGGACAGGGAACGAGCAGTTCTTC.

The genes are TRBV7-9 and TRBJ2-6; maybe TRBD1 (5 bases). The ends were cut back, 1 base at V and 2 bases at J, with 12 bases in the middle. The CDR3 contains 17 residues. Germline assignment: CDR1 SEHNR and CDR2 FQNEAQ (reference sequence). The CDR3 DNA follows: TGTGCCAGCAGCTTAGTGGGGCCGATTACTGGGGCCAACGTCCTGACTTTC. Translation: CASSLVGPITGANVLTF.

The chain uses TRBV6-5 and TRBJ2-4; 9 bases align to TRBD1. The trim removed 6 bases at V and 6 bases at J, leaving 9 bases unmatched. The CDR3 contains 15 residues. CDR1 is MNHEY and CDR2 is SVGAGI in the germline V gene. The CDR3 coding sequence is TGTGCCAGCAGCGGGACCGGGACAGGGAGAAACATTCAGTACTTC. It encodes CASSGTGTGRNIQYF.

This clone was recorded once. This rearrangement joins TRBV2 to TRBJ1-2, with a weak D call TRBD1 (6 bases). The CDR3 runs 13 residues. Trimming cost V 7 bases and J 4 bases, with 13 bases left between them. Germline CDR1 reads SNHLY; CDR2 reads FYNNEI. The CDR3 reads CASTRQVGYGYTF. CDR3 coding DNA: TGTGCCAGCACCCGACAGGTCGGCTATGGCTACACCTTC.

This chain joins TRBV18 and TRBJ1-4, with no clear D. The CDR3 spans 15 residues. Germline V gene sequence: CDR1 KGHSH, CDR2 LQKENI. The germline V and J ends were trimmed by 3 bases and 8 bases, with 16 bases remaining between them. CDR3 residues: CASSPPDGLREKLFF. The CDR3 DNA sequence: TGTGCCAGCTCACCCCCGGACGGCTTAAGGGAAAAACTGTTTTTT.

The chain couples TRBV5-1 to TRBJ2-3; 8 bases align to TRBD2. V lost 0 bases and J lost 5; bases outside the gene matches: 5. The germline V gene encodes CDR1 SGHRS and CDR2 YFSETQ. The CDR3 spans 15 residues. CDR3 loop: CASSLVSGRVDTQYF. The CDR3 nucleotides read TGCGCCAGCAGCTTGGTGAGCGGGAGAGTAGATACGCAGTATTTT. Full variable domain (rest looked up from reference TRBV5-1 and TRBJ2-3): KAGVTQTPRYLIKTRGQQVTLSCSPISGHRSVSWYQQTPGQGLQFLFEYFSETQRNKGNFPGRFSGRQFSNSRSEMNVSTLELGDSALYLCASSLVSGRVDTQYFGPGTRLTVL.